Each of the 8 T cell receptor beta chains below was sequenced from the same sample in a study of shared clonotypes between healthy human individuals. TCRdb keeps only in-frame clones here, not all; method: immunoSEQ multiplex PCR. The sample consists of more than 2 million clones, almost 96% of them appearing once. The specimen sequenced was naive CD4+ T cells sorted from blood. Subset given: CD45RA+ positively selected. Source of these receptors: a man between 18 and 35 years old in good health.

This sequence joins TRBV5-8 and TRBJ2-5; D unresolved. This CDR3 contains 14 residues. V was clipped by 4 bases and J by 1 base, with 11 bases between them. Germline assignment: CDR1 SGHTS and CDR2 YDEGEE. CDR3 in amino acids: CASSPQVLQETQYF. CDR3 nucleotides: TGTGCCAGCAGCCCGCAGGTACTCCAAGAGACCCAGTACTTC.

The rearrangement joins TRBV4-1 to TRBJ2-3; 10 bases agree with TRBD2. J was trimmed by 4 bases and V by 0 bases; bases with no gene match: 10. Germline CDR1 MGHRA, CDR2 YSYEKL. This CDR3 has 18 residues. The CDR3 loop is CASSQDKERGGLPDTQYF. CDR3 in DNA: TGCGCCAGCAGCCAAGATAAGGAGCGGGGGGGCCTCCCAGATACGCAGTATTTT.

The V gene is TRBV9, the J gene TRBJ2-7; D is unclear. Trimming stripped 4 bases from V and 7 bases from J, with 18 bases between. The CDR3 sequence is 14 residues long. Germline lookup yields CDR1 SGDLS and CDR2 YYNGEE. This CDR3 is CASSFSNEAQEQYF. In DNA form, the CDR3 reads TGTGCCAGCAGCTTCAGTAATGAGGCTCAGGAGCAGTACTTC.

This rearrangement joins TRBV5-1 to TRBJ2-1; 13 bases map to TRBD2. CDR3 length: 16 residues. Germline CDR1 and CDR2: SGHRS and YFSETQ. The V segment lost 3 bases and the J segment 8 bases; nucleotides outside the gene matches: 8. DNA for the CDR3: TGCGCCAGCAGCTCCCCACTAGCGGGAGGGCTGGATGAGCAGTTCTTC. It codes for CASSSPLAGGLDEQFF.

V and J are TRBV11-3 and TRBJ2-5; TRBD2 is a possible D gene (6 bases). The germline V gene encodes CDR1 SGHNT and CDR2 YENEEA. The V end lost 5 bases, the J end lost 7 bases, and 14 bases lay between the germline ends. The CDR3 consists of 13 residues. In nucleotides, the CDR3 is TGTGCCAGCAGCGGGGACTCCCCAAGGACCCAGTACTTC. It specifies CASSGDSPRTQYF.

The chain's CDR3 is CAGTVQNTEAFF. The CDR3 DNA sequence: TGTGCCGGGACAGTGCAGAACACTGAAGCTTTCTTT. This sequence joins TRBV7-9 and TRBJ1-1, with TRBD1 matching 7 bases. Germline V gene data show CDR1 as SEHNR and CDR2 as FQNEAQ (reference sequence). The V gene end was trimmed by 11 bases and the J gene end by 1 base; junction bases not matched to a gene: 4. The CDR3 extends over 12 amino acids.

The chain carries TRBV6-5 and TRBJ2-7; 8 bases are shared with TRBD2. The CDR3 length is 16 residues. The V gene end was trimmed by 2 bases and the J gene end by 5 bases; junction bases not matched to a gene: 11. Looked up from germline, CDR1 is MNHEY and CDR2 is SVGAGI. In nucleotides, the CDR3 is TGTGCCAGCAGTTACCAGAGATCGGGACTAGTCAACGAGCAGTACTTC. This gives the protein CASSYQRSGLVNEQYF.

V gene TRBV5-1 combines with J gene TRBJ1-5, with D unresolved. The V end lost 0 bases, the J end lost 4 bases, and 8 bases lay between the germline ends. The CDR3 totals 14 residues. Germline-derived CDR1 and CDR2 are SGHRS and YFSETQ. In DNA form, the CDR3 reads TGCGCCAGCAGCTTGGATTCAGCTAATCAGCCCCAGCATTTT. Amino acid sequence: CASSLDSANQPQHF.